This TCR beta chain was captured in a study of blood T cell repertoires in COVID-19. Overall study: COVID-19 samples from acute and convalescent phases originated in the United States, Italy and Spain.

This clone was picked up a small number of times. The length of the CDR3 is 15 residues. Germline loops: CDR1 ENHRY, CDR2 SYGVKD. V was clipped by 0 bases and J by 4 bases, with 9 bases between them. TCRdb's table, derived via immunoSEQ multiplex PCR, lists solely in-frame clones and lacks some. The data contain over 150,000 clones, 75% to 95% of them seen just once; the ten biggest clones take up 0.55%. The material sequenced was peripheral blood. The clonotype was recovered from a man aged 50 to 59 with acute or convalescent COVID-19. The chain combines TRBV10-3 with TRBJ1-4; possibly TRBD1 for D (5 bases). CDR3 DNA: TGTGCCATCAGTGAGTCTGGGGGAGGTAATGAAAAACTGTTTTTT. Its translation: CAISESGGGNEKLFF.